Given below is one T cell receptor (beta chain) in context. Some clones are missing from TCRdb's copy, which holds only in-frame ones; the method was immunoSEQ multiplex PCR. The repertoire consists of about 33,000 clones, with 65% to 90% occurring once and the leading ten covering 5% to 7.5%. The data were obtained in a study of blood T cell repertoires in COVID-19. The TCR comes from a man between 60 and 70 years old with active COVID-19. The sequenced sample was peripheral blood.

CDR3 protein: CASSLGSPQDGELFF. The CDR3, as DNA: TGCGCCAGCAGCTTGGGTAGTCCTCAGGATGGGGAGCTGTTTTTT. The chain couples TRBV5-1 to TRBJ2-2; D unclear. The germline CDR1 and CDR2 sequences are SGHRS and YFSETQ. V lost 0 bases and J 8 bases, leaving 14 bases between the germline ends. The CDR3 consists of 15 residues.